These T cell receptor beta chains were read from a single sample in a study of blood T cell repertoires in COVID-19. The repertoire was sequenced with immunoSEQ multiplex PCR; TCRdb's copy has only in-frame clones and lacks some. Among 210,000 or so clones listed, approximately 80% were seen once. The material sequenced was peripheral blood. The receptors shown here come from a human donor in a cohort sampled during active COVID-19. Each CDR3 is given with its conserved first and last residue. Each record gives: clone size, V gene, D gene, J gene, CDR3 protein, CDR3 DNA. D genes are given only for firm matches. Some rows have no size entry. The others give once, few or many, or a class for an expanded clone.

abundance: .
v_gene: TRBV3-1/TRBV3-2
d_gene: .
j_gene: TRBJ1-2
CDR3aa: CASSQEPGVVYGYTF
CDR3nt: TGTGCCAGCAGCCAAGAGCCGGGGGTGGTCTATGGCTACACCTTC

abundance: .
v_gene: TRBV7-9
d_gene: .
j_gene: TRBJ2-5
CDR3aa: CASSRTRETQYF
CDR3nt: TGTGCCAGCAGCCGAACAAGAGAGACCCAGTACTTC

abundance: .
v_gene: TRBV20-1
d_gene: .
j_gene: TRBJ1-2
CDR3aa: CSALRGWGYTF
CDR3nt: TGCAGTGCCCTGCGGGGGTGGGGCTACACCTTC

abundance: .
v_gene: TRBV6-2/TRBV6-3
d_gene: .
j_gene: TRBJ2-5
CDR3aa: CASSYEWAGLETQYF
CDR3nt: TGTGCCAGCAGTTACGAGTGGGCAGGGCTAGAGACCCAGTACTTC

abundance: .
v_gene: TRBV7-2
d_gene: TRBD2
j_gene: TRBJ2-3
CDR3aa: CASSLATGGGTQYF
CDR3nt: TGTGCCAGCAGCTTAGCTACTGGGGGGGGGACGCAGTATTTT

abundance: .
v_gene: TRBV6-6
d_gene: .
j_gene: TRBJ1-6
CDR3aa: CASSYSTGGSSPLHF
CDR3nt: TGTGCCAGCAGTTACTCGACTGGGGGGAGTTCACCCCTCCACTTT

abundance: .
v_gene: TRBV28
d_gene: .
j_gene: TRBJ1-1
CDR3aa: CASRPTTGIKAFF
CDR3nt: TGTGCCAGCAGACCAACCACAGGGATAAAGGCTTTCTTT

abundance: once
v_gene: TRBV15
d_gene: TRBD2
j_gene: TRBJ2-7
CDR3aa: CATSRETSGSYEQYF
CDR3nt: TGTGCCACCAGCAGAGAAACTAGCGGGAGTTACGAGCAGTACTTC

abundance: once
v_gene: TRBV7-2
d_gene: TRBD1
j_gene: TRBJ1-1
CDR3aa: CASSFQRDRDMNTEAFF
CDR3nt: TGTGCCAGCAGCTTCCAGAGGGACAGGGACATGAACACTGAAGCTTTCTTT

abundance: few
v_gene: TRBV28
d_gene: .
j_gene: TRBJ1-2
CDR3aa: CASSYGGHYGYTF
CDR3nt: TGTGCCAGCAGTTACGGGGGGCACTATGGCTACACCTTC

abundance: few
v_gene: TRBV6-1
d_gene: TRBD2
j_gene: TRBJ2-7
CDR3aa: CASSEPGRSYEQYF
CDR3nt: TGTGCCAGCAGTGAACCCGGGAGGTCCTACGAGCAGTACTTC

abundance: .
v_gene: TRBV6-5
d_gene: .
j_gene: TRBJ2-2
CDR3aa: CASSRPPRTGELFF
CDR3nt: TGTGCCAGCAGCCGCCCCCCCCGGACCGGGGAGCTGTTTTTT

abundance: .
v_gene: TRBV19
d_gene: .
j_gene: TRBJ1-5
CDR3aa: CASRGAEFGNQPQHF
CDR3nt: TGTGCCAGTCGGGGGGCTGAATTTGGCAATCAGCCCCAGCATTTT

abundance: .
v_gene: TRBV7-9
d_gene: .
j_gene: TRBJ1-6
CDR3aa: CASSRPGGRSPLHF
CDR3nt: TGTGCCAGCAGCCGACCGGGCGGGCGGTCACCCCTCCACTTT

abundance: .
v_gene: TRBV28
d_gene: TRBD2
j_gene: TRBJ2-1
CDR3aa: CASSTWSGMWRSYNEQFF
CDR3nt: TGTGCCAGCAGTACATGGAGCGGGATGTGGAGGTCCTACAATGAGCAGTTCTTC

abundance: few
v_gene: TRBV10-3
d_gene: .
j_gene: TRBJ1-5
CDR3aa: CATTHIQGQPQHF
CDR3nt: TGTGCCACAACGCACATACAGGGACAGCCCCAGCATTTT

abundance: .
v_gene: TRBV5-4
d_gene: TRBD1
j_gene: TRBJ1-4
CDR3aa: CASSRDSNEKLFF
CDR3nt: TGTGCCAGCAGCCGGGACAGTAATGAAAAACTGTTTTTT

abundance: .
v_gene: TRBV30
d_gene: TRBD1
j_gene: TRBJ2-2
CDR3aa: CAWSVGPHRGAGELFF
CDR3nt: TGTGCCTGGAGTGTAGGTCCCCACAGGGGTGCCGGGGAGCTGTTTTTT

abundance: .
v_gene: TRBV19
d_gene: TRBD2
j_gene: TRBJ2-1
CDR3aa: CASSRLAENNEQFF
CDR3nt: TGTGCCAGTAGTAGACTAGCGGAAAACAATGAGCAGTTCTTC

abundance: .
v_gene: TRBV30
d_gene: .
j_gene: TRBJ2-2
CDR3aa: CACSPPSAGSNGELFF
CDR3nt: TGTGCCTGCTCGCCCCCCAGTGCCGGGTCGAACGGGGAGCTGTTTTTT

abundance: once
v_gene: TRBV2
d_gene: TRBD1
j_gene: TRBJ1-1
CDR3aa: CASRDRDPTNTEAFF
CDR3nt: TGTGCCAGCAGGGACAGGGACCCTACGAACACTGAAGCTTTCTTT

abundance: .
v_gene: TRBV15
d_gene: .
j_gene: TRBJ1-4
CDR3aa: CATSRDPARALAFEKLFF
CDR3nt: TGTGCCACCAGCAGAGATCCCGCGAGGGCACTGGCTTTTGAAAAACTGTTTTTT

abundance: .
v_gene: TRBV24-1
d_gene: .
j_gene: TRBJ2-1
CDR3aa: CATSRGSSAPYNEQFF
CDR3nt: TGTGCCACCAGTAGAGGATCGTCCGCTCCCTACAATGAGCAGTTCTTC

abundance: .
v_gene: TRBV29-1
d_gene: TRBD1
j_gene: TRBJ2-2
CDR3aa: CSVDSTGTTGELFF
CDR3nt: TGCAGCGTTGACTCGACAGGGACGACCGGGGAGCTGTTTTTT

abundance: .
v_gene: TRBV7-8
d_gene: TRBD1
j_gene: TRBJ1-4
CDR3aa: CASSPLDRGQIVDGKLFF
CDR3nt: TGTGCCAGCAGCCCCCTTGACAGGGGGCAGATAGTAGATGGAAAACTGTTTTTT

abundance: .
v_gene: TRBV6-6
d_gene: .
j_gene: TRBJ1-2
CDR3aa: CASSYERDPYGYTF
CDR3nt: TGTGCCAGCAGTTACGAGCGAGACCCCTATGGCTACACCTTC

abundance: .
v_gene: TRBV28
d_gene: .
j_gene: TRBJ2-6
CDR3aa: CASRGQPGANVLTF
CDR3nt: TGTGCCAGCAGGGGACAACCAGGGGCCAACGTCCTGACTTTC

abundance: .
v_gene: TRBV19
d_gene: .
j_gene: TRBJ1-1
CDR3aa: CASSIDQRKGRNTEAFF
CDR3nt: TGTGCCAGTAGTATAGATCAACGTAAGGGGAGGAATACTGAAGCTTTCTTT

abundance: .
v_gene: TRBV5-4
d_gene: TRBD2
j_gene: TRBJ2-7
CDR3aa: CASSFWTSGRSYEQYF
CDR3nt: TGTGCCAGCAGCTTCTGGACTAGCGGGAGGTCCTACGAGCAGTACTTC